The sequence of this TCR beta chain was determined in a study of blood T cell repertoires in COVID-19 (dated by TCRdb to the early 2020s). As for the study more broadly: Samples from collaborators originated in the United States, Italy and Spain and spanned both the acute and convalescent phases of COVID-19. Deeply sampled blood TCRbeta repertoires from subjects exposed to, actively infected with, or recovered from COVID-19 were included in the dataset. Where HLA class I and class II types were available, the types were taken from metadata supplied by the sample provider, not from assay-based typing. The prospective study material was composed of cDNA or gDNA derived from T cells, B-cell-depleted T cells, or PBMCs. The repertoires were released in a freely available public database intended as a resource for research on the immune response to SARS-CoV-2. Nearly every sample came with metadata listing a de-identified subject ID, COVID-19 status, age in years and sex. The samples were drawn from the first 160 participants of the ongoing ImmuneRACE study and from 1,254 subjects provided by 6 global collaborators. Study-level results and caveats: The quantity of clinical and demographic metadata differed by source and by participant and was supplied without curation.

The CDR3 numbers 12 residues from cysteine through phenylalanine. Only the CDR3 DNA is retained, 36 bases long and in frame from the first base. V is clipped by 1 base and J by 8 bases, and the sequence between their germline boundaries is 7 bases long. Per the germline V gene (reference sequence), LGHDT is the CDR1 and YNNKEL is the CDR2. A word on this clone: The clone's antigen remains unknown. Base-call qualities are not available, and no considerably larger clone is one nucleotide away.

The collaborating institutions used their own protocols to collect whole blood in K2EDTA tubes. For TCRbeta analysis, collaborators shipped samples as frozen whole blood, isolated PBMCs, or DNA extracted from either of those sample types. TCRbeta CDR3 regions were amplified from genomic DNA using the immunoSEQ Assay, a bias-controlled multiplex PCR. On the authors' methods: The number of nucleated cells in each sample was estimated from the amplification of reference gene primers within the assay. Sequence reads were collapsed and filtered to measure the absolute abundance of every unique TCRbeta CDR3 rearrangement. Productive Simpson clonality was computed per sample as the square root of Simpson's diversity index over productive rearrangements. The source is immuneACCESS, and TCRdb retained only in-frame sequences with V and J called. Part of the clones is not carried over; for the studies checked, unresolved V genes explain less than half of this, and the remainder is unexplained. The V and J calls and clone size come from that table; D and trimming were worked out from the DNA. For this sample the table gives roughly 180,000 clones, of which around 83% were detected only once. Roughly 8% of the sample is in the top ten clones.

The chain uses TRBV3-1 (or the pseudogene TRBV3-2) and TRBJ2-3; the D gene is unclear. The specimen sequenced was peripheral blood. This receptor was identified in a woman in her sixties with acute or convalescent COVID-19. The CDR3: CASSQAAGTQYF. In nucleotides, the sequence is TGTGCCAGCAGCCAAGCCGCCGGTACGCAGTATTTT.